This T cell receptor (beta chain) was identified in a study of cytomegalovirus exposure and HLA in healthy donors. This CDR3 contains 14 residues. Germline CDR1 reads MNHNY; CDR2 reads SVGAGI (reference sequence). The V and J ends lost 6 bases and 2 bases respectively, with 13 bases between them. Study results and caveats: The authors judged a highly shared variant cluster likely a sequencing artifact. Donor immune exposure was known only as CMV serostatus. Some V segments (TRBV6-2 and TRBV6-3 among them) were excluded as indistinguishable.

The PCR made use of 60 Vbeta and 13 Jbeta primers. TCRdb keeps only in-frame clones here, not all; method: immunoSEQ multiplex PCR. Among 150,000 to 200,000 clones listed, around 81% were seen once. This clone was counted a few times. Its specificity is not known. The study sampled nominally healthy donors, though unrecorded immune exposures were likely. Material for sequencing was PBMCs. The receptor was derived from a woman under 30 in good health and CMV-seropositive. The V gene is TRBV6-6, the J gene TRBJ1-1, with D tentatively TRBD1 (5 bases). CDR3 residues: CASRHQRGNTEAFF. CDR3 DNA sequence: TGTGCCAGCAGGCATCAGCGGGGCAACACTGAAGCTTTCTTT.